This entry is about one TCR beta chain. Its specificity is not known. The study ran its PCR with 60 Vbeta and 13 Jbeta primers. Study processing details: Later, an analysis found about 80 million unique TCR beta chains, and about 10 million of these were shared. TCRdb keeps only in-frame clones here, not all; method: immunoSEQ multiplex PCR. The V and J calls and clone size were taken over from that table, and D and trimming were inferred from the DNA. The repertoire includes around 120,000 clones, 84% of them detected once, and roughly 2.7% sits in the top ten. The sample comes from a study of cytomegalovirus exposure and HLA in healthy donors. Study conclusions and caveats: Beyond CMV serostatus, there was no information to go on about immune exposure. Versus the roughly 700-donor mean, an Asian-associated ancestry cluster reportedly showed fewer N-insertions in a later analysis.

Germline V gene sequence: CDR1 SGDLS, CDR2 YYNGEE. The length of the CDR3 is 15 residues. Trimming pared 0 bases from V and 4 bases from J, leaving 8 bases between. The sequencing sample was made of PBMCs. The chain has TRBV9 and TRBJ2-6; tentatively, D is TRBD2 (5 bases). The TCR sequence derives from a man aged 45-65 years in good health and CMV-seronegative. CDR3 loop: CASSVERAGANVLTF. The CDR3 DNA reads TGTGCCAGCAGCGTAGAGAGGGCCGGGGCCAACGTCCTGACTTTC.